Presented here are 8 T cell receptor beta chains from one specimen sequenced in a study of CD8 T cells in Susac syndrome (dated by TCRdb to the late 2010s). The library was prepared using the immunoSEQ multiplex PCR assay. RNA was extracted with the RNeasy kit and roughly 0.45 to 1 ug was reverse transcribed using random hexamers. TCRdb reworked the public reads: Q25 trimming with fastp, MiXCR clone assembly, productive beta chains retained. One record per CDR3 amino acid sequence lists the most common genes and DNA. The table for this sample lists hundreds of thousands of distinct CDR3 sequences; roughly 93% of them were counted only once. The ten largest clones add up to about 0.07% of the sample. The sample taken for sequencing was CD4+ T cells from PBMCs. These TCRs come from a human donor with multiple sclerosis.

The rearrangement uses TRBV3-1 and TRBJ2-3; unclear D gene. The CDR3 loop spans 13 amino acids. Trimming took 4 bases from V and 10 from J, leaving 15 bases between them. CDR1 and CDR2 from the germline V gene are LGHDT and YNNKEL (reference sequence). CDR3: CASSLKPPDPQYF. The CDR3 coding sequence is TGTGCCAGCAGCCTCAAGCCCCCGGATCCGCAGTATTTT.

This chain uses TRBV5-4 with TRBJ2-2; D may correspond to TRBD1 or TRBD2 (6 bases each). The germline V gene has CDR1 SGHNT and CDR2 YYREEE (reference sequence). V dropped 0 bases and J dropped 1 base, with 10 bases sitting between them. CDR3 size: 16 residues. The CDR3 bases are TGTGCCAGCAGCTTGGGGGGGGCCGGGAACACCGGGGAGCTGTTTTTT. Amino acids: CASSLGGAGNTGELFF. The full variable domain, in which reference TRBV5-4 and TRBJ2-2 provide the parts outside the CDR3, is ETGVTQSPTHLIKTRGQQVTLRCSSQSGHNTVSWYQQALGQGPQFIFQYYREEENGRGNFPPRFSGLQFPNYSSELNVNALELDDSALYLCASSLGGAGNTGELFFGEGSRLTVL.

The V call is TRBV6-2 or TRBV6-3, the J call TRBJ2-3; D is possibly TRBD1 (5 bases). The CDR3 consists of 14 residues. V was trimmed by 0 bases and J by 7 bases, leaving 11 bases between them. Germline V gene lookup returns CDR1 MNHEY and CDR2 SVGEGT. The CDR3 loop is CASSYSWGYHTQYF. The CDR3 DNA follows: TGTGCCAGCAGTTACTCCTGGGGCTACCATACGCAGTATTTT.

This rearrangement joins TRBV4-1 to TRBJ1-6; D unclear. V lost 1 base and J 0 bases, leaving 10 bases between the germline ends. Germline assignment: CDR1 MGHRA and CDR2 YSYEKL. CDR3 size: 17 residues. The chain's CDR3 is CASSQGPASSYNSPLHF. In DNA, the CDR3 is TGCGCCAGCAGCCAAGGACCGGCAAGCTCCTATAATTCACCCCTCCACTTT.

This chain links TRBV5-1 with TRBJ1-2, with TRBD1 matching 8 bases. This CDR3 has 15 residues. Losses at the gene ends were 0 bases for V and 5 bases for J; bases not matched to a gene: 6. Germline V CDR1 and CDR2: SGHRS, YFSETQ. The CDR3 sequence: CASSLDGGQGYGYTF. The CDR3 DNA reads TGCGCCAGCAGCTTGGATGGCGGACAGGGATATGGCTACACCTTC.

The CDR3 DNA follows: TGTGCCAGCAGCCCCCCTCGACTAGCGAGCACCGGGGAGCTGTTTTTT. It specifies CASSPPRLASTGELFF. The J gene is TRBJ2-2, the V gene TRBV7-2; 8 bases line up with TRBD2. The germline CDR1 and CDR2 sequences are SGHTA and FQGNSA. J gave up 4 bases and V 5 bases, and 9 bases lay outside the gene matches. This CDR3 has 16 amino acids.

The rearrangement joins TRBV7-2 to TRBJ2-3; possibly TRBD1 for D (5 bases). Between the trimmed V and J ends, which lost 5 bases and 6 bases, there was a span of 9 bases. The CDR3 sequence is 12 residues long. The germline V gene has CDR1 SGHTA and CDR2 FQGNSA. CDR3 protein: CASSPAGDTQYF. CDR3 sequence (DNA): TGTGCCAGCAGCCCGGCAGGGGATACGCAGTATTTT.

The rearrangement joins TRBV27 to TRBJ1-6; D ambiguous. The V gene lost 1 base and the J gene lost 8 bases, with 3 bases spanning the gap. CDR1 is MNHEY and CDR2 is SMNVEV in the germline V gene (reference sequence). CDR3 length equals 12 residues. DNA of the CDR3: TGTGCCAGCAGTTTATGGGATTCACCCCTCCACTTT. It specifies CASSLWDSPLHF.